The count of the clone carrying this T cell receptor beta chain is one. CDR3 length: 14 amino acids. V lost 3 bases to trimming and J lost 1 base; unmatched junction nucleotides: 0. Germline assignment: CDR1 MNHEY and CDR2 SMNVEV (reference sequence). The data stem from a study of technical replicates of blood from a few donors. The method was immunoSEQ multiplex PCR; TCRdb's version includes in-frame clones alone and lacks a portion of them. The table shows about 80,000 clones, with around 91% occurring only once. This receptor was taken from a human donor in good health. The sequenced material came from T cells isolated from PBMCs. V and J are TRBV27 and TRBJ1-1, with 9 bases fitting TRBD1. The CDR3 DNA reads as TGTGCCAGCAGTTTGGGACAGGGGAACACTGAAGCTTTCTTT. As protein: CASSLGQGNTEAFF.